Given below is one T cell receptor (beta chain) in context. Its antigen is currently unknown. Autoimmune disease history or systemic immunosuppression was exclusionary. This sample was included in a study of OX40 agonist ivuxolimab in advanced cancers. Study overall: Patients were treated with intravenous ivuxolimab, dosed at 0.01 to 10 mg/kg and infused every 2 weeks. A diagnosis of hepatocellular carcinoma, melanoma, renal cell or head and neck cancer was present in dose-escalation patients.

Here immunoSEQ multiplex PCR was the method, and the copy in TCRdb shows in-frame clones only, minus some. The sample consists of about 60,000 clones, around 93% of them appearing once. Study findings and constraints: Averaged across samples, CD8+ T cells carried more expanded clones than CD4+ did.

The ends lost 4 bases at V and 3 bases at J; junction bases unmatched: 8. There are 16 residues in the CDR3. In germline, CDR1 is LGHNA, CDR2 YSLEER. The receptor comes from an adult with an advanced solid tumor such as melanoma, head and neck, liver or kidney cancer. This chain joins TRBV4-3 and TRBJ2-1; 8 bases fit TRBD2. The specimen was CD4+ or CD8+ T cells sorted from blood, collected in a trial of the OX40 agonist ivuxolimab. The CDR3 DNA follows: TGCGCCAGCAGCCGAAGTGGGCTAGCGGGCTACAATGAGCAGTTCTTC. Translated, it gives CASSRSGLAGYNEQFF.